Reported below is one TCR beta chain. The CDR3 loop spans 17 amino acids. Trimming removed 0 bases from V and 5 bases from J; junction bases left unmatched: 9. Germline CDR1 LNHDA, CDR2 SQIVND (reference sequence). The sample is drawn from a study of cytomegalovirus exposure and HLA in healthy donors. Study as a whole: An earlier analysis identified 120 million or so unique TCR beta sequences in 150 million to 200 million T cells.

The study ran its PCR with 60 Vbeta and 13 Jbeta primers. TCRdb's copy holds only in-frame clones and misses some; the assay was immunoSEQ multiplex PCR. Recorded for this sample: 200,000 to 250,000 clones. This chain uses TRBV19 with TRBJ1-5, with TRBD1 matching 8 bases. Sequencing used PBMCs. The TCR sequence derives from a girl aged 2 to 10 in good health and CMV-seropositive. The CDR3 DNA sequence: TGTGCCAGTAGTATAGATCAGGGGACAGGCCGAGATCAGCCCCAGCATTTT. It is translated as CASSIDQGTGRDQPQHF.